Listed below are T cell receptor beta chains from one sample, sequenced in a study of T cell changes during pregnancy in multiple sclerosis. This table comes from immunoSEQ multiplex PCR, and its TCRdb copy is limited to in-frame clones, with some not included. This table holds 20,000 to 25,000 clones, 75% to 90% found once. The sequencing here drew on CD8+ T cells from peripheral blood mononuclear cells, taken in the first trimester of pregnancy. The receptors originated from a female donor in good health, enrolled as a control in a pregnancy study. Each CDR3 is given with its conserved first and last residue. The D gene is left open where the match is weak. A row's size may be missing; if present it is once, few, many or a size class.

V	D	J	size	DNA	CDR3
TRBV6-1	.	TRBJ2-3	few	TGTGCCAGCAGTGCCGGGACTGAGGCAGATACGCAGTATTTT	CASSAGTEADTQYF
TRBV27	TRBD2	TRBJ2-3	.	TGTGCCAGCAGAACTAGCGGGGGGAGGGATACGCAGTATTTT	CASRTSGGRDTQYF
TRBV4-3	TRBD1	TRBJ1-2	.	TGCGCCAGCAGTTTAAGTAGACAGGGCGCCCCGACGTACACCTTC	CASSLSRQGAPTYTF
TRBV14	.	TRBJ2-6	.	TGTGCCAGCAGCCAAGGCGGGCCTAAAAGAGTCCTGACTTTC	CASSQGGPKRVLTF
TRBV7-3	.	TRBJ1-2	.	TGTGCCAGCAGCTTAGCCACAGCGGAACTAATCGGCTACACCTTC	CASSLATAELIGYTF
TRBV9	.	TRBJ1-1	.	TGTGCCAGCAGCGTAGGGGCGGGGACTGAAGCTTTCTTT	CASSVGAGTEAFF
TRBV7-6	.	TRBJ2-7	.	TGTGCCAGCAGCTGGGCAGGGGAAGCCTACGAGCAGTACTTC	CASSWAGEAYEQYF
TRBV4-3	.	TRBJ2-7	.	TGCGCCAGCAGCCAAGATGTCCGGGGGTGGTACGAGCAGTACTTC	CASSQDVRGWYEQYF
TRBV27	.	TRBJ1-1	.	TGTGCCAGCAAGGGGGTGAACACTGAAGCTTTCTTT	CASKGVNTEAFF
TRBV6-5	.	TRBJ2-7	.	TGTGCCAGCAGTTTTCAGGATGGGGCTTCCGAGCAGTACTTC	CASSFQDGASEQYF
TRBV9	TRBD1	TRBJ1-6	.	TGTGCCAGCAGCACCGGACAGGGAAATAATTCACCCCTCCACTTT	CASSTGQGNNSPLHF
TRBV30	TRBD2	TRBJ2-5	.	TGTGCCTGGACCCTAGCGGGGGCCGAAGAGACCCAGTACTTC	CAWTLAGAEETQYF
TRBV30	TRBD2	TRBJ2-1	.	TGTGCCGGCCACTCAGGCGGGGGGTTGAAGTTCTTC	CAGHSGGGLKFF
TRBV7-9	.	TRBJ2-7	.	TGTGCCAGCAGCCCTTCGACTTTTTCCTACGAGCAGTACTTC	CASSPSTFSYEQYF
TRBV4-3	.	TRBJ2-7	.	TGCGCCAGCAGCCAAGACAGGTCCTACGAGCAGTACTTC	CASSQDRSYEQYF
TRBV14	.	TRBJ2-1	.	TGTGCCAGCAGCCATGTCTACCTCAATGAGCAGTTCTTC	CASSHVYLNEQFF
TRBV19	.	TRBJ1-1	.	TGTGCCAGTAGTAGCCATGGACAGTCCATGAACACTGAAGCTTTCTTT	CASSSHGQSMNTEAFF
TRBV11-2	.	TRBJ1-1	.	TGTGCCAGCAGCTTAGAGCGGAAGACGAACACTGAAGCTTTCTTT	CASSLERKTNTEAFF
TRBV7-8	.	TRBJ2-7	.	TGTGCCAGCAGCTTAGAGGGAGACTCTTCTACCTACGAGCAGTACTTC	CASSLEGDSSTYEQYF
TRBV7-9	.	TRBJ1-1	.	TGTGCCAGCAGCCCCCCTGGAGACACTGAAGCTTTCTTT	CASSPPGDTEAFF
TRBV27	.	TRBJ2-1	few	TGTGCCAGCGGGAGCTCCTACAATGAGCAGTTCTTC	CASGSSYNEQFF
TRBV23-1	TRBD1	TRBJ2-1	.	TGCGCCAGCAGTCAGAGACAGGGCTCCGATGAGCAGTTCTTC	CASSQRQGSDEQFF
TRBV27	.	TRBJ2-1	.	TGTGCCAGCAGTTTAGGAGCGGATTTATACAATGAGCAGTTCTTC	CASSLGADLYNEQFF
TRBV5-1	TRBD1	TRBJ1-1	once	TGCGCCAGCAGTTCCCCGGGACAGGGGAATAAGGTGGCTGAAGCTTTCTTT	CASSSPGQGNKVAEAFF
TRBV15	TRBD2	TRBJ2-5	.	TGTGCCACCAGCAGAGATCGGACTAGCGGGGGACGCGGAGACCAGTACTTC	CATSRDRTSGGRGDQYF
TRBV19	TRBD2	TRBJ2-3	.	TGTGCCAGTACCCTGAATAGCGGGGGCACAGATACGCAGTATTTT	CASTLNSGGTDTQYF
TRBV11-1	TRBD1	TRBJ2-3	.	TGTGCCAGCAGCTCCCTCAGGGGGCGAATCACAGATACGCAGTATTTT	CASSSLRGRITDTQYF
TRBV2	.	TRBJ1-2	medium-sized	TGTGCCAGCAGTGGAGGGAGTTATGGCTACACCTTC	CASSGGSYGYTF
TRBV5-6	TRBD2	TRBJ2-7	.	TGTGCCAGCAGCTTGGGCCCTAGCGGGGGGGTTAACGAGCAGTACTTC	CASSLGPSGGVNEQYF
TRBV27	TRBD2	TRBJ2-7	.	TGTGCCAGCAGTCAAACTAGCGGGCTCGCCTACGAGCAGTACTTC	CASSQTSGLAYEQYF